This T cell receptor (beta chain) was sequenced in a study of blood T cell repertoires in COVID-19. Original processing notes: Amplification of reference gene primers was used by the study to estimate nucleated cell counts. Data came from immunoSEQ multiplex PCR; TCRdb stores just in-frame clones and leaves some out. V and J calls and clone size follow that table, whereas D and trimming were derived from the DNA. The sample carries around 200,000 clones, roughly 86% recorded once. The CDR3 covers 14 residues. The chain uses TRBV21-1 and TRBJ1-1; TRBD1 was called by the table and not checked on the DNA. TRBV21-1 is recorded as a pseudogene. Input material: peripheral blood. The TCR comes from a man aged 65 to 85 with acute or convalescent COVID-19. The CDR3 reads CASSTRTVNTEAFF. The CDR3 coding sequence is TGTGCCAGCAGCACCAGGACAGTCAACACTGAAGCTTTCTTT.